This T cell receptor beta chain was recorded in a study of blood T cell repertoires in COVID-19. Study context: COVID-19 samples from acute and convalescent phases originated in the United States, Italy and Spain.

In the study's own analysis: Amplifying reference gene primers gave estimates of nucleated cell counts. Sequencing was performed with immunoSEQ multiplex PCR; in TCRdb, only in-frame clones are kept and a portion is missing. The V and J calls and clone size come from that table; D and trimming were worked out from the DNA. The table includes approximately 150,000 clones, more than 75% detected once. Germline lookup yields CDR1 SEHNR and CDR2 FQNEAQ (reference sequence). CDR3 length: 16 residues. V lost 2 bases to trimming and J lost 6 bases; unmatched junction nucleotides: 6. This sequence originates from a human donor with acute or convalescent COVID-19. The donor label of this sample is uncertain. This chain uses TRBV7-9 with TRBJ1-5; 11 bases map to TRBD1. Source material: peripheral blood. The CDR3 nucleotides are TGTGCCAGCAGCTTATCCCGGGACAGGGGGTCTCAGCCCCAGCATTTT. Translated, it gives CASSLSRDRGSQPQHF.